This is a list of T cell receptor beta chains from one sample in a study of human T cells and chemical hapten exposure. One entry per CDR3 protein results from TCRdb running MiXCR on the RACE reads. The sample has 130,000 or so distinct CDR3 sequences, around 8.3% seen once; the top ten hold around 1.9%. The sequencing input was whole blood. These receptors were taken from a male donor in good health. Some clones in this sample may be carry-over from other donors' samples. Both conserved end residues are part of each CDR3. D genes are given only for firm matches. A clone size is listed for some rows: how often the clone was seen (once, few, many), or a class if it is expanded.

15,TRBJ1-3,TRBV20-1,TRBD1,many,TGCAGTGCTAGTACCGGGACAGCCACTGGAAACACCATATATTTT,CSASTGTATGNTIYF
14,TRBJ2-7,TRBV3-1,NA,few,TGTGCCAGCAGCCCAAGACAGAACTCCTACGAGCAGTACTTC,CASSPRQNSYEQYF
13,TRBJ2-3,TRBV20-1,TRBD1,NA,TGCAGTGCTAGGACAGGGGTTCGAGATACGCAGTATTTT,CSARTGVRDTQYF
13,TRBJ2-3,TRBV29-1,NA,many,TGCAGCGTTGAAGAAGGGTACTCGGATACGCAGTATTTT,CSVEEGYSDTQYF
13,TRBJ1-6,TRBV6-1,NA,NA,TGTGCCAGCTACGATCTAAGACATTCACCCCTCCACTTT,CASYDLRHSPLHF
17,TRBJ2-3,TRBV12-3/TRBV12-4,TRBD2,few,TGTGCCAGCAGTCTCCTTAGCGGGGGGGCCTCCACAGATACGCAGTATTTT,CASSLLSGGASTDTQYF
14,TRBJ1-1,TRBV3-1,NA,few,TGTGCCAGCAGCCCCCGGGCTCTGAACACTGAAGCTTTCTTT,CASSPRALNTEAFF
18,TRBJ2-1,TRBV6-2/TRBV6-3,TRBD2,few,TGTGCCAGCAGTTACTCGGCTAGCGGGGGGGGCTCCTACAATGAGCAGTTCTTC,CASSYSASGGGSYNEQFF
16,TRBJ1-5,TRBV20-1,TRBD1,few,TGCAGTGCCCCGGGTCCGACAGGGAGGTTCGGTCAGCCCCAGCATTTT,CSAPGPTGRFGQPQHF
14,TRBJ2-5,TRBV7-8,TRBD2,NA,TGTGCCAGCATGGCGGGAGAAGGGAAAGGGACCCAGTACTTC,CASMAGEGKGTQYF
15,TRBJ2-3,TRBV7-2,TRBD1,many,TGTGCCAGCAGTTCCGGACAGGGGGCAGGAGATACGCAGTATTTT,CASSSGQGAGDTQYF
15,TRBJ1-5,TRBV27,NA,many,TGTGCCAGCAGTAGACGACTCGACCCCTATCAGCCCCAGCATTTT,CASSRRLDPYQPQHF
14,TRBJ2-2,TRBV10-3,NA,NA,TGTGCCGTCCAGAGCGGAGAGGACACCGGGGAGCTGTTTTTT,CAVQSGEDTGELFF
15,TRBJ2-3,TRBV28,NA,many,TGTGCCAGCAGTTTAGTAACGGGGGGCACAGATACGCAGTATTTT,CASSLVTGGTDTQYF
14,TRBJ2-2,TRBV19,NA,few,TGTGCCAGTAGTATTGACTGGGGGAACGGGGAGCTGTTTTTT,CASSIDWGNGELFF
13,TRBJ1-2,TRBV12-3/TRBV12-4,NA,few,TGTGCCAGCAGTTCCGTGGACAACTATGGCTACACCTTC,CASSSVDNYGYTF
14,TRBJ1-6,TRBV6-1,TRBD1,NA,TGTGCCAGCATTGGCAGGGGGGACAATTCACCCCTCCACTTT,CASIGRGDNSPLHF
14,TRBJ2-1,TRBV7-2,NA,NA,TGTGCCAGCAGCGTGGACAGTCCCAACAATGAGCAGTTCTTC,CASSVDSPNNEQFF
14,TRBJ2-7,TRBV6-5,NA,few,TGTGCCAGCAGTTACTCGGGAGGGGGCTACGAGCAGTACTTC,CASSYSGGGYEQYF
16,TRBJ2-7,TRBV7-2,NA,many,TGTGCCAGCAGCCCCCCAGCAGCTGCTTTCGCCTACGAGCAGTACTTC,CASSPPAAAFAYEQYF
16,TRBJ2-7,TRBV18,TRBD1,NA,TGTGCCAGCTCACCGGGGACGCCGGGACAGGGTTACGAGCAGTACTTC,CASSPGTPGQGYEQYF
15,TRBJ2-7,TRBV7-8,NA,many,TGTGCCAGCAGCTTGGGCCCGCAGGGGGGGTACGAGCAGTACTTC,CASSLGPQGGYEQYF
15,TRBJ2-7,TRBV14,TRBD2,few,TGTGCCAGCAGCCGGACTAGCGGGAGTTATAACGAGCAGTACTTC,CASSRTSGSYNEQYF
17,TRBJ1-1,TRBV5-6,TRBD1,many,TGTGCCAGCAGCTTCGAAACCGGGACAGGAGTTTACACTGAAGCTTTCTTT,CASSFETGTGVYTEAFF
15,TRBJ1-5,TRBV29-1,NA,few,TGCAGCGTTGATAGCAGAGAAGATTACAATCAGCCCCAGCATTTT,CSVDSREDYNQPQHF